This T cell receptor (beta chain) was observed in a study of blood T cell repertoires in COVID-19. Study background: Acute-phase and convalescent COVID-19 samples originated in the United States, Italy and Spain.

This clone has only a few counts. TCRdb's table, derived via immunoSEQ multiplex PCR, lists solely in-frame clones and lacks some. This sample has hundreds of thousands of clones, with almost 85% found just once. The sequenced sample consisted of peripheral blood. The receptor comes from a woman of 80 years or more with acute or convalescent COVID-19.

This chain's CDR3 is CASSYAGGRGYGYTF. DNA of the CDR3: TGTGCCAGCAGTTACGCCGGGGGGCGAGGCTATGGCTACACCTTC. This chain joins TRBV6-6 and TRBJ1-2; D possibly corresponds to TRBD1 (6 bases). Germline lookup yields CDR1 MNHNY and CDR2 SVGAGI (reference sequence). This CDR3 is 15 amino acids long. Trimming shortened V by 2 bases and J by 4 bases, and 14 bases separated the two germline ends.